One and the same sample provided the 2 T cell receptor beta chains below, sequenced in a study of blood T cell repertoires in COVID-19. The protocol was immunoSEQ multiplex PCR, while the TCRdb copy is restricted to in-frame clones and leaves out a portion. The sample shows about 74,000 clones, 84% of them seen only once. The sequenced sample consisted of peripheral blood. The receptors shown here come from a man between 65 and 80 years old with acute or convalescent COVID-19.

This clone was observed once. The chain links TRBV9 to TRBJ1-3, with 10 positions matching TRBD1. Per germline, CDR1 SGDLS and CDR2 YYNGEE. The V gene end was trimmed by 2 bases and the J gene end by 3 bases; junction bases not matched to a gene: 5. The CDR3 spans 16 residues. As DNA, the CDR3 is TGTGCCAGCAGCGTGCTCGACAGGGGGCATGGAAACACCATATATTTT. Amino acids: CASSVLDRGHGNTIYF.

The chain combines TRBV5-4 with TRBJ2-2; 8 positions agree with TRBD1. Per the germline V gene, CDR1 is SGHNT and CDR2 is YYREEE (reference sequence). V shed 4 bases, J shed 4 bases, and the junction held 3 bases outside the gene matches. The CDR3 has 14 residues. CDR3 amino acids: CASSPRGLTGELFF. The CDR3 bases are TGTGCCAGCAGCCCCAGGGGGCTCACCGGGGAGCTGTTTTTT. Complete variable domain (other parts from reference TRBV5-4 and TRBJ2-2): ETGVTQSPTHLIKTRGQQVTLRCSSQSGHNTVSWYQQALGQGPQFIFQYYREEENGRGNFPPRFSGLQFPNYSSELNVNALELDDSALYLCASSPRGLTGELFFGEGSRLTVL.